This T cell receptor (beta chain) came from a study of blood T cell repertoires in COVID-19. Study as a whole: Acute and convalescent COVID-19 samples came from the United States, Italy and Spain.

Germline CDR1 SGHVS, CDR2 FNYEAQ. The CDR3 length is 15 residues. Trimming stripped 1 base from V and 3 bases from J, with 13 bases between. Here immunoSEQ multiplex PCR was the method, and the copy in TCRdb shows in-frame clones only, minus some. The repertoire includes 90,000 to 130,000 clones, approximately 89% of them detected once, and around 4.6% sits in the top ten. This chain joins TRBV7-6 and TRBJ2-7; D might be TRBD2 (5 bases). Sample: peripheral blood. The TCR was taken from a man aged 40-55 years with acute or convalescent COVID-19. The CDR3: CASSLGARADYEQYF. The CDR3 DNA follows: TGTGCCAGCAGCTTAGGCGCGCGGGCAGACTACGAGCAGTACTTC.